A single count supports the clone carrying this T cell receptor beta chain. This specimen belongs to a study of blood T cell repertoires in COVID-19. Study overall: Nucleic acid was either cDNA or gDNA, and it came from T cells, B-cell-depleted T cells, or PBMCs.

Per the study methods: Cell counts per sample came from amplifying reference gene primers. Some clones are missing from TCRdb's copy, which holds only in-frame ones; the method was immunoSEQ multiplex PCR. The DNA gave D and trimming, while V, J and clone size come from that table. The sample records 30,000 to 40,000 clones, 93% being singletons. The CDR3 covers 15 residues. Per the germline V gene, CDR1 is SGHRS and CDR2 is YFSETQ. Trimming removed 3 bases from V and 6 bases from J, with 13 bases in between. Sequences were obtained from peripheral blood. V gene TRBV5-1 combines with J gene TRBJ1-6; no reliable D call. The clonotype was recovered from a male donor with active COVID-19. The CDR3 sequence: CASSWDGETNSPLHF. The CDR3 nucleotides read TGCGCCAGCAGCTGGGATGGGGAGACTAATTCACCCCTCCACTTT. The full variable domain, rest sourced from reference TRBV5-1 and TRBJ1-6, is KAGVTQTPRYLIKTRGQQVTLSCSPISGHRSVSWYQQTPGQGLQFLFEYFSETQRNKGNFPGRFSGRQFSNSRSEMNVSTLELGDSALYLCASSWDGETNSPLHFGNGTRLTVT.